This T cell receptor beta chain stems from a study of blood T cell repertoires in COVID-19. CDR3 length: 15 residues. CDR1 and CDR2 from the germline V gene are SEHNR and FQNEAQ (reference sequence). V dropped 5 bases and J dropped 5; count of bases not matched to a gene: 6. Assay: immunoSEQ multiplex PCR; the TCRdb copy retains only in-frame clones and omits some. The sample contains more than 200,000 clones, approximately 84% of which appear only once. The TCR originated in a woman older than 75 with acute or convalescent COVID-19. The chain is built from TRBV7-9 and TRBJ1-4; TRBD1 agrees at 9 bases. Sequenced: peripheral blood. The CDR3 protein is CASSPSGTGNEKLFF. CDR3 nucleotide sequence: TGTGCCAGCAGCCCCAGTGGGACAGGGAATGAAAAACTGTTTTTT.